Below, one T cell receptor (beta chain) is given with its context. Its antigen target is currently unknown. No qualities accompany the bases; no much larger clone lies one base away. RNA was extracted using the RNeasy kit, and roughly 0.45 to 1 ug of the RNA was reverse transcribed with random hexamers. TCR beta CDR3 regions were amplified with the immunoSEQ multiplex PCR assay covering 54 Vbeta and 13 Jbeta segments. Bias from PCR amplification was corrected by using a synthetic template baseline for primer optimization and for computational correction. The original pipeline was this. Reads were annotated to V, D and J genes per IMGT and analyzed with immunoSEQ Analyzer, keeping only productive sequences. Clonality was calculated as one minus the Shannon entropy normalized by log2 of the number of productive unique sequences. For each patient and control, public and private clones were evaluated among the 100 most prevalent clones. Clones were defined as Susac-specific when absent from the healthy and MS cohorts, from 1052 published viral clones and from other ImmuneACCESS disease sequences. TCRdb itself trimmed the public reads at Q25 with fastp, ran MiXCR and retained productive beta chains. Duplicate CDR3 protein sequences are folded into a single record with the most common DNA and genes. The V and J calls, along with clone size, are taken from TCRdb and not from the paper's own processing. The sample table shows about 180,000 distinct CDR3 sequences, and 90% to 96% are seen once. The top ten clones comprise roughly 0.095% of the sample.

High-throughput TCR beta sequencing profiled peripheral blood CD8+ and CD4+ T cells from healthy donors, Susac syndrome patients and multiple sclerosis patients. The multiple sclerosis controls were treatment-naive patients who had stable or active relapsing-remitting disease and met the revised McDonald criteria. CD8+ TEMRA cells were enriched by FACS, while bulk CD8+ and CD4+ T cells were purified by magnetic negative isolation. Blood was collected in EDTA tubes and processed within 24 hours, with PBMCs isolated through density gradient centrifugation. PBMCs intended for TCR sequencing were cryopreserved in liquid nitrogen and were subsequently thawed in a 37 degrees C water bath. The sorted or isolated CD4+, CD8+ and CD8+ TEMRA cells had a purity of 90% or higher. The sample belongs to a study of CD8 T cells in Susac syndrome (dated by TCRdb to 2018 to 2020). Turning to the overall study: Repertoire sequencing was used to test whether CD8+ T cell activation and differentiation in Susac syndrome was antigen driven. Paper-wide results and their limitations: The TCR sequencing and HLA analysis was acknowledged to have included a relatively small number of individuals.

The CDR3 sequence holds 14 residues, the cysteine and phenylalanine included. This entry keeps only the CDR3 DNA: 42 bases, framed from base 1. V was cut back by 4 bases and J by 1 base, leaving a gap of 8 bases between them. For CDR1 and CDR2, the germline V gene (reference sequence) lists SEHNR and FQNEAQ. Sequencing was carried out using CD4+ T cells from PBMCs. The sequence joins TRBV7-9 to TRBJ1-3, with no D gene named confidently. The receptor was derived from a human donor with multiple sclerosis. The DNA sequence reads TGTGCCAGCAGCTCTGATCGATCTGGAAACACCATATATTTT. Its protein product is CASSSDRSGNTIYF. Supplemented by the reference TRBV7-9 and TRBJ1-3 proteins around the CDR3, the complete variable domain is DTGVSQNPRHKITKRGQNVTFRCDPISEHNRLYWYRQTLGQGPEFLTYFQNEAQLEKSRLLSDRFSAERPKGSFSTLEIQRTEQGDSAMYLCASSSDRSGNTIYFGEGSWLTVV.